These 28 T cell receptor beta chains came from one sample sequenced in a study of blood T cell repertoires in COVID-19. Method: immunoSEQ multiplex PCR; TCRdb's copy keeps in-frame clones and lacks some. The sample contains a few hundred thousand clones, under 90% of which appear only once. Sequencing was done on a sample of peripheral blood. The receptors come from a man aged 50 to 59 with acute or convalescent COVID-19.

This clone has just one count. The chain uses TRBV11-2 and TRBJ1-1; D gene ambiguous. CDR3 length equals 12 residues. Trimming left V 2 bases short and J 8 bases short, with 9 bases between. Germline CDR1 and CDR2: SGHAT and FQNNGV. The CDR3 DNA follows: TGTGCCAGCAGCTTATTTACGAGCGAAGCTTTCTTT. Translation: CASSLFTSEAFF.

This clone was counted a single time. This sequence joins TRBV10-2 and TRBJ1-2; TRBD1 agrees at 8 bases. The CDR3 totals 15 residues. Germline V CDR1 and CDR2: WSHSY, SAAADI. V lost 0 bases to trimming and J lost 4 bases; unmatched junction nucleotides: 4. CDR3 amino acids: CASSESGQVSYGYTF. DNA of the CDR3: TGCGCCAGCAGTGAGTCGGGACAGGTTTCCTATGGCTACACCTTC.

The rearrangement uses TRBV27 and TRBJ2-7; D perhaps matches TRBD1 (5 bases). Germline-derived CDR1 and CDR2 are MNHEY and SMNVEV (reference sequence). The CDR3 runs 16 residues. V gave up 6 bases and J gave up 0 bases, with 18 bases separating them. CDR3 sequence: CASSSTGLVYSYEQYF. DNA for the CDR3: TGTGCCAGCAGCTCCACAGGCTTAGTATACTCCTACGAGCAGTACTTC.

The count of this clone is one. V usage is TRBV28 and J usage is TRBJ1-5; a weak D match, TRBD1 (6 bases). V shed 5 bases and J shed 4 bases, with 15 bases lying between them. This CDR3 is 15 amino acids long. Germline loops: CDR1 MDHEN, CDR2 SYDVKM. In nucleotides, the CDR3 is TGTGCCAGCAGTCCCGACGGGACACGAAATCAGCCCCAGCATTTT. Protein product: CASSPDGTRNQPQHF.

The rearrangement links TRBV11-1 to TRBJ2-2; possible D gene TRBD1, 5 bases. The germline gives CDR1 SGHAT, CDR2 FQDESV (reference sequence). The CDR3 contains 14 residues. V was clipped by 3 bases and J by 6 bases, with 11 bases between them. DNA of the CDR3: TGTGCCAGCAGCTTTCCCAGGGTCCCCGGGGAGCTGTTTTTT. It yields the protein CASSFPRVPGELFF.

The chain recombines TRBV5-1 with TRBJ1-1; D is undetermined. This CDR3 spans 13 amino acids. The germline gives CDR1 SGHRS, CDR2 YFSETQ. V was trimmed by 4 bases and J by 4 bases, leaving 11 bases between them. This CDR3 is CASSPVRGTEAFF. The CDR3 DNA reads as TGCGCCAGCAGCCCGGTCCGGGGCACTGAAGCTTTCTTT.

The chain recombines TRBV9 with TRBJ1-3, with D perhaps TRBD1 (5 bases). The CDR3 is 17 amino acids. The germline V and J ends were trimmed by 0 bases and 2 bases, with 15 bases remaining between them. The germline CDR1 and CDR2 sequences are SGDLS and YYNGEE. Here the CDR3 DNA reads TGTGCCAGCAGCGTAGATTTGGGCGGGACTACTGGAAACACCATATATTTT. Its translation is CASSVDLGGTTGNTIYF.

The genes are TRBV3-1 (or the pseudogene TRBV3-2) and TRBJ2-5, with 9 bases that match TRBD2. Unmatched junction bases numbered 8, after V lost 4 bases and J lost 2 bases. Germline V gene lookup returns CDR1 LGHDT and CDR2 YNNKEL (reference sequence). The CDR3 runs 16 residues. Here the CDR3 DNA reads TGTGCCAGCAGCCTCCGGGTAGCGGGGGCACAAGAGACCCAGTACTTC. It codes for CASSLRVAGAQETQYF.

This chain joins TRBV6-1 and TRBJ1-1; D is undetermined. The CDR3 contains 14 residues. Trimming stripped 0 bases from V and 6 bases from J, with 11 bases between. Per the germline V gene, CDR1 is MNHNS and CDR2 is SASEGT. This chain's CDR3 is CASSEARTGPEAFF. The CDR3 nucleotides read TGTGCCAGCAGTGAAGCGCGTACCGGTCCTGAAGCTTTCTTT.

The table lists this clone with a few counts. The chain carries TRBV5-4 and TRBJ2-7; D perhaps matches TRBD1 (6 bases). V was pared by 4 bases and J by 6 bases, with 17 bases between. The germline gives CDR1 SGHNT, CDR2 YYREEE (reference sequence). This CDR3 spans 14 amino acids. The CDR3 coding sequence is TGTGCCAGCAGCCCGGGACGGGACACAGGCGAGCAGTACTTC. As protein: CASSPGRDTGEQYF.

The rearrangement joins TRBV2 to TRBJ1-1; maybe TRBD1 (6 bases). The CDR3 runs to 14 residues. The germline CDR1 and CDR2 sequences are SNHLY and FYNNEI. V lost 4 bases and J lost 2, with 11 bases in between. The CDR3 region is CASSAQGPNTEAFF. DNA of the CDR3: TGTGCCAGCAGTGCACAGGGACCCAACACTGAAGCTTTCTTT.

The CDR3 spells CASSPGGAAYNEQFF. CDR3 nucleotide sequence: TGTGCCAGCTCACCAGGGGGCGCCGCCTACAATGAGCAGTTCTTC. The genes are TRBV18 and TRBJ2-1; a possible D gene is TRBD1 (6 bases). Germline lookup yields CDR1 KGHSH and CDR2 LQKENI. This CDR3 has 15 amino acids. The V end lost 2 bases, the J end lost 2 bases, and 10 bases lay between the germline ends.

This chain connects TRBV5-1 to TRBJ1-3; 9 bases align to TRBD1. Per germline, CDR1 SGHRS and CDR2 YFSETQ. CDR3 length: 16 residues. J was trimmed by 4 bases and V by 4 bases; bases with no gene match: 9. The CDR3 coding sequence is TGCGCCAGCAGCCTTGAGGGACAGGGATCCGGAAACACCATATATTTT. This translates into CASSLEGQGSGNTIYF.

Here the CDR3 reads CASSQAGTGTYEQYF. The CDR3, as DNA: TGTGCCAGCAGCCAAGCCGGGACAGGGACCTACGAGCAGTACTTC. The J gene is TRBJ2-7, the V gene TRBV5-4; 9 nucleotides match TRBD1. J gave up 2 bases and V 4 bases, and 7 bases lay outside the gene matches. The CDR3 sequence is 15 residues long. Germline V CDR1 and CDR2: SGHNT, YYREEE (reference sequence).

The rearrangement links TRBV10-3 to TRBJ1-1, with D perhaps matching TRBD1 (5 bases). CDR1 is ENHRY, CDR2 SYGVKD, per germline. The CDR3 covers 16 residues. V dropped 3 bases and J dropped 4 bases, with 18 bases sitting between them. This CDR3 reads CAISDPLMVQGTEAFF. CDR3 coding DNA: TGTGCCATCAGTGATCCCTTAATGGTCCAGGGCACTGAAGCTTTCTTT.

The CDR3, as DNA: TGTGCCAGCAGCCAAGATATGGGGGGAGCCACAGATACGCAGTATTTT. It codes for CASSQDMGGATDTQYF. The chain uses TRBV3-1 (or the pseudogene TRBV3-2) and TRBJ2-3; perhaps TRBD2 as D (6 bases). Between the trimmed V and J ends, which lost 0 bases and 2 bases, there was a span of 12 bases. The CDR3 has 16 amino acids. Germline V gene data show CDR1 as LGHDT and CDR2 as YNNKEL (reference sequence).

The count of this clone is one. This chain joins TRBV7-9 and TRBJ1-1; 11 positions match TRBD1. Germline V lookup: CDR1 SEHNR, CDR2 FQNEAQ (reference sequence). Trimming removed 4 bases from V and 6 bases from J; junction bases left unmatched: 7. The CDR3 has 15 amino acids. This chain's CDR3 is CASSSTGTGGAEAFF. DNA for the CDR3: TGTGCCAGCAGCTCGACCGGGACAGGGGGAGCTGAAGCTTTCTTT.

The rearrangement joins TRBV10-2 to TRBJ1-2, with 8 bases lining up with TRBD1. The germline gives CDR1 WSHSY, CDR2 SAAADI. This CDR3 is 16 amino acids long. Unmatched junction bases numbered 16, after V lost 6 bases and J lost 7 bases. CDR3 DNA: TGCGCCAGCAGCTTAATTTCAGGGGGCGTTATACTTGGCTACACCTTC. It codes for CASSLISGGVILGYTF.

This chain joins TRBV3-1 (or the pseudogene TRBV3-2) and TRBJ2-7; 7 positions agree with TRBD1. Germline CDR1 reads LGHDT; CDR2 reads YNNKEL (reference sequence). The CDR3 length is 14 residues. Trimming at V came to 4 bases and at J to 7 bases, leaving 10 bases not matched to a gene. The CDR3 loop reads CASSRDSSSREQYF. The CDR3 nucleotides read TGTGCCAGCAGCCGGGACAGTAGCTCCCGAGAGCAGTACTTC.

This rearrangement joins TRBV10-3 to TRBJ2-5, with a tentative D call TRBD1 (6 bases). The germline V gene has CDR1 ENHRY and CDR2 SYGVKD. Deletions cut 3 bases from V and 5 bases from J, with 13 bases between. This CDR3 has 14 amino acids. The CDR3 reads CAISDSGAGETQYF. The CDR3 nucleotides are TGTGCCATCAGTGACTCAGGGGCCGGCGAGACCCAGTACTTC.

The rearrangement links TRBV10-1 to TRBJ2-2; D gene uncertain. V dropped 0 bases and J dropped 6 bases, with 5 bases sitting between them. CDR3 length equals 13 residues. The germline gives CDR1 WNHNN, CDR2 SYGVQD (reference sequence). CDR3 sequence (DNA): TGCGCCAGCAGTGAGTCGGGCCCCGGGGAGCTGTTTTTT. As protein: CASSESGPGELFF.

The rearrangement links TRBV27 to TRBJ1-1, with D unclear. Germline V gene lookup returns CDR1 MNHEY and CDR2 SMNVEV (reference sequence). The CDR3 has 13 residues. V lost 6 bases and J lost 3, with 11 bases in between. The CDR3: CASRRGSDTEAFF. For the CDR3, the DNA is TGTGCCAGCAGACGTGGTTCGGACACTGAAGCTTTCTTT.

The CDR3 region is CASSSVLGLTGYTF. DNA for the CDR3: TGCGCCAGCAGCTCCGTTTTGGGGCTAACTGGCTACACCTTC. The gene calls are TRBV5-1 and TRBJ1-2; D is perhaps TRBD1 (5 bases). Germline-derived CDR1 and CDR2 are SGHRS and YFSETQ. The CDR3 loop spans 14 amino acids. Trimming shortened V by 3 bases and J by 7 bases, and 16 bases separated the two germline ends.

The gene calls are TRBV24-1 and TRBJ2-3; D is perhaps TRBD1 (6 bases). CDR1 is KGHDR and CDR2 is SFDVKD in the germline V gene. The CDR3 has 13 residues. V lost 4 bases and J lost 5, with 9 bases in between. CDR3 in DNA: TGTGCCACCAGTGAGCCAGGGGAAGATACGCAGTATTTT. Translated, it gives CATSEPGEDTQYF.

This CDR3 is CASSSQVMNTEAFF. The CDR3 DNA reads as TGCGCCAGCAGCTCGCAGGTGATGAACACTGAAGCTTTCTTT. This rearrangement joins TRBV5-1 to TRBJ1-1; D remains unclear. The CDR3 length is 14 residues. CDR1 is SGHRS and CDR2 is YFSETQ in the germline V gene. V was trimmed by 3 bases and J by 0 bases, leaving 9 bases between them.

The chain carries TRBV30 and TRBJ2-1; 9 bases align to TRBD1. Germline-derived CDR1 and CDR2 are GTSNPN and SVGIG (reference sequence). With 0 bases clipped from V and 2 bases from J, the junction kept 2 bases outside the gene matches. The CDR3 has 15 residues. CDR3 sequence: CAWSVWTGAYNEQFF. The CDR3 bases are TGTGCCTGGAGTGTATGGACAGGGGCCTACAATGAGCAGTTCTTC.

This clone was seen only once. The chain has TRBV6-6 and TRBJ2-2; 7 bases are shared with TRBD1. CDR3 size: 14 residues. The V gene end was trimmed by 6 bases and the J gene end by 2 bases; junction bases not matched to a gene: 3. Germline V CDR1 and CDR2: MNHNY, SVGAGI (reference sequence). The CDR3 DNA reads TGTGCCAGCAGGGGACAGATTAACACCGGGGAGCTGTTTTTT. Translated, it gives CASRGQINTGELFF.

The V call is TRBV7-3, the J call TRBJ2-3; 10 bases align to TRBD1. The J segment lost 4 bases and the V segment lost 3 bases, leaving 7 bases of the junction unmatched. The V gene's germline CDR1 is SGHTA and CDR2 FQGTGA. The CDR3 runs to 16 residues. CDR3 nucleotides: TGTGCCAGCAGCTTGGGGACAGGGGTATTGGCAGATACGCAGTATTTT. Its protein is CASSLGTGVLADTQYF.